What follows are 2 T cell receptor beta chains derived from one specimen sequenced in a study of blood T cells in healthy people across ages (dated by TCRdb to about 2015). Library preparation employed 5' RACE. This sample was sequenced with an Illumina HiSeq 2500. The second PCR ran for roughly 6 to 11 cycles and used a J-beta primer mix along with a sample-barcoded 5' primer. TCRdb passed the public sequencing reads through fastp at Q25 and MiXCR, retaining productive beta sequences. Identical CDR3 proteins give one entry, which carries the most common genes and DNA. The sample profile shows roughly 1.7 million distinct CDR3 sequences; approximately 32% of them were found once. The ten most abundant clones make up roughly 12% of the sample. Material for sequencing was blood. The receptors come from a woman aged 30 to 39 in good health.

This clonotype occurred once. At one end the junction does not follow the germline gene, possibly because of a read error. V and J are TRBV20-1 and TRBJ2-7, with D tentatively TRBD2 (5 bases). The germline gives CDR1 DFQATT, CDR2 SNEGSKA (reference sequence). This CDR3 has 12 residues. CDR3 sequence reads: CRASRDSYEQYF. In DNA, the CDR3 is TGCAGGGCTAGCCGGGACTCCTACGAGCAGTACTTC.

This clonotype was seen ten or more times. The chain is built from TRBV12-3 or TRBV12-4 and TRBJ2-5; 8 bases are a match to TRBD1. Trimming at V came to 4 bases and at J to 11 bases, leaving 12 bases not matched to a gene. The CDR3 loop spans 14 amino acids. The CDR3 sequence is CASSSRQGSTEQYF. CDR3 in DNA: TGTGCCAGCAGTTCACGACAGGGGTCGACGGAGCAGTACTTC.